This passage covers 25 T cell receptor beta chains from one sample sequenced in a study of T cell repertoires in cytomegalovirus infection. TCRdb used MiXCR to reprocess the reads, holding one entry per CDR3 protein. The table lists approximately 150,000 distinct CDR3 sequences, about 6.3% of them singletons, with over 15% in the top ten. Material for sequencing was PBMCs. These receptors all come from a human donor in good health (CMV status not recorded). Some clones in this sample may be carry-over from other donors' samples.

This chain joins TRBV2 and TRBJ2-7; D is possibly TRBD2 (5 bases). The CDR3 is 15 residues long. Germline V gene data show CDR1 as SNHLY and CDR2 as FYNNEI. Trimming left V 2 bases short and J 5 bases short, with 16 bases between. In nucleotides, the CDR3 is TGTGCCAGCAGTGAAAGAGGGCCCGGTAAAAACGAGCAGTACTTC. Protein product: CASSERGPGKNEQYF.

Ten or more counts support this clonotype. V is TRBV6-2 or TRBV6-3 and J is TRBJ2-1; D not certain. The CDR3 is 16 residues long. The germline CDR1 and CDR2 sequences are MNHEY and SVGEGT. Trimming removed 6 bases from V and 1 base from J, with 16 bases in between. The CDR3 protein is CASSPLLVVSYNEQFF. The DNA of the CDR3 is TGTGCCAGCAGCCCTCTACTCGTTGTATCCTACAATGAGCAGTTCTTC.

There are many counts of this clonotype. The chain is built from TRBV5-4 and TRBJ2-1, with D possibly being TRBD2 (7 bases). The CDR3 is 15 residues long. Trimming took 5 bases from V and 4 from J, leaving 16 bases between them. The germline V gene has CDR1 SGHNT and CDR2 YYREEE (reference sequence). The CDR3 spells CASRGGGRTYNEQFF. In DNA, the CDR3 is TGTGCCAGCAGGGGGGGGGGGCGCACGTACAATGAGCAGTTCTTC.

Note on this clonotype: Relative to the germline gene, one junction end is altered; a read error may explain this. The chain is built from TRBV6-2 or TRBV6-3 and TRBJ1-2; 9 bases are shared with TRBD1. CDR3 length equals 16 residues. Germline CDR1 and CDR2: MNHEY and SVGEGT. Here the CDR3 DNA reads TGTGCCAGCAGTTACTTACCCGGGACAGGGAACTATGTCTACACCTTC. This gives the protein CASSYLPGTGNYVYTF.

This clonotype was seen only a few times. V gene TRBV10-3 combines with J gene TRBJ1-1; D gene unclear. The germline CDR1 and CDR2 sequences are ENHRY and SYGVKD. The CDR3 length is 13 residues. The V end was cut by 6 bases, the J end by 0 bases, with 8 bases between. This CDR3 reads CAISPTMNTEAFF. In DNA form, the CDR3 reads TGTGCCATCAGCCCTACCATGAACACTGAAGCTTTCTTT.

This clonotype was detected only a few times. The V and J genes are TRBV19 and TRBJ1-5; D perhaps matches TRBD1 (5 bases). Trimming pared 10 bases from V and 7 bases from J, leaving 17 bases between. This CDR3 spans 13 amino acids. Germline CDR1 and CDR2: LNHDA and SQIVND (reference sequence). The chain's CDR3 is CAIAPGRDQPQHF. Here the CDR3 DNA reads TGTGCCATCGCCCCGGGCAGGGACCAGCCCCAGCATTTT.

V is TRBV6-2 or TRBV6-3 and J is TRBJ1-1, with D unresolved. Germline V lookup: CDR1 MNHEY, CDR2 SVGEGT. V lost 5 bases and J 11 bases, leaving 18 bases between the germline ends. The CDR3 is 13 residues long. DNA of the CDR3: TGTGCCAGCAGTCAGGCGGCGGCAGCGGCGGCTTTCTTT. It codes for CASSQAAAAAAFF.

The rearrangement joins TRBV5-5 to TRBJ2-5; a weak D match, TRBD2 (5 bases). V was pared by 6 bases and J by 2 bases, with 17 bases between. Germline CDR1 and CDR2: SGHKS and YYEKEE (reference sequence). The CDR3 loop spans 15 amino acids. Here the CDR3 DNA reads TGTGCCAGCACCGTCATCAATTCGGGACAAGAGACCCAGTACTTC. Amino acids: CASTVINSGQETQYF.

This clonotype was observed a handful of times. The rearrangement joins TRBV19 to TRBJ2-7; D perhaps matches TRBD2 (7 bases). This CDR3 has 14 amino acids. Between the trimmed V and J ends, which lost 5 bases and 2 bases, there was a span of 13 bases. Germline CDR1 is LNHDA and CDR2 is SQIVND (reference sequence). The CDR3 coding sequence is TGTGCCAGTAGTGCGGGGGCGGCGACCTACGAGCAGTACTTC. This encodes CASSAGAATYEQYF. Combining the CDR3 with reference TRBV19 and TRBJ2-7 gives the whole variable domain DGGITQSPKYLFRKEGQNVTLSCEQNLNHDAMYWYRQDPGQGLRLIYYSQIVNDFQKGDIAEGYSVSREKKESFPLTVTSAQKNPTAFYLCASSAGAATYEQYFGPGTRLTVT.

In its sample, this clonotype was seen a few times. The CDR3 spells CSVLPGGEKLFF. The CDR3 bases are TGCAGCGTCCTCCCGGGCGGAGAAAAACTGTTTTTT. The chain employs TRBV29-1 and TRBJ1-4; no definite D call. The CDR3 extends over 12 amino acids. Germline V gene data show CDR1 as SQVTM and CDR2 as ANQGSEA. The V gene lost 6 bases and the J gene lost 8 bases, with 13 bases spanning the gap.

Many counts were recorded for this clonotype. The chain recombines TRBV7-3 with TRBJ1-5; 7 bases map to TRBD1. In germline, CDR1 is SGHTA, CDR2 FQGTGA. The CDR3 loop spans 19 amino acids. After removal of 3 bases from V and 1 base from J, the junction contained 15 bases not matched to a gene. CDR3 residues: CASSFRQGLSGYSNQPQHF. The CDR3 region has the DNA TGTGCCAGCAGCTTCCGACAGGGCCTGAGTGGTTACAGCAATCAGCCCCAGCATTTT.

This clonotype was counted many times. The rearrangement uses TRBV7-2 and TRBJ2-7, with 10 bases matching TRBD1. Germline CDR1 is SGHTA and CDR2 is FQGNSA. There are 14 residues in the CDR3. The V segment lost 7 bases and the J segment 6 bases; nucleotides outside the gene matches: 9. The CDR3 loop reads CASIRQGALSEQYF. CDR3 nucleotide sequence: TGTGCCAGCATCAGACAGGGGGCCCTGTCCGAGCAGTACTTC.

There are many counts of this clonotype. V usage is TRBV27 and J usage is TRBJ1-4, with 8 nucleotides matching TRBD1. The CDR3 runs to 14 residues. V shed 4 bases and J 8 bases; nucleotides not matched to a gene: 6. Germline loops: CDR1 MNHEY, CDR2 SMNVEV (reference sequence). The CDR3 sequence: CASSSQGAGEKLFF. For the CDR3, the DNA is TGTGCCAGCAGTTCCCAGGGGGCAGGAGAAAAACTGTTTTTT.

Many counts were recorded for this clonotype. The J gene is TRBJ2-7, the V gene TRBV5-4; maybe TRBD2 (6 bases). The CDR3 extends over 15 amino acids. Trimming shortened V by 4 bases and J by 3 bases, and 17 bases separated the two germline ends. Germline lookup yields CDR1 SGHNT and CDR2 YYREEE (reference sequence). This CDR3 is CASSRPGLADYEQYF. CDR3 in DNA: TGTGCCAGCAGCCGACCGGGACTGGCAGACTACGAGCAGTACTTC.

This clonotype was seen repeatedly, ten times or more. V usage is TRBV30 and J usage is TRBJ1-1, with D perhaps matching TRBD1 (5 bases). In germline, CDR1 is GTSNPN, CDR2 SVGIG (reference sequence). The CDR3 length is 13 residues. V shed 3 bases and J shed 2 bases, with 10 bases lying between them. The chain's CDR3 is CAWSRAINTEAFF. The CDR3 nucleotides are TGTGCCTGGAGCAGGGCAATAAACACTGAAGCTTTCTTT.

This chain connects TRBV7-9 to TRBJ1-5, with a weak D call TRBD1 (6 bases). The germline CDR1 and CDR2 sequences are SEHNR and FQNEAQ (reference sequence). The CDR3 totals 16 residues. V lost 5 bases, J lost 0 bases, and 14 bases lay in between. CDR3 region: CASSLSAQGSNQPQHF. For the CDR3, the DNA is TGTGCCAGCAGCCTCTCCGCACAGGGTAGCAATCAGCCCCAGCATTTT. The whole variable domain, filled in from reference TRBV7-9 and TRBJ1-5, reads DTGVSQNPRHKITKRGQNVTFRCDPISEHNRLYWYRQTLGQGPEFLTYFQNEAQLEKSRLLSDRFSAERPKGSFSTLEIQRTEQGDSAMYLCASSLSAQGSNQPQHFGDGTRLSIL.

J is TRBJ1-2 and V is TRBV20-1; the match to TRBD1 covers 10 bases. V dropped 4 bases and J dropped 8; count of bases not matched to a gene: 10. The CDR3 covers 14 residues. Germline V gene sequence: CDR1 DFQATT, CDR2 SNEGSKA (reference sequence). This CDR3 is CSATKTGQGMGYTF. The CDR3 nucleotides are TGCAGTGCTACTAAAACGGGACAGGGGATGGGCTACACCTTC.

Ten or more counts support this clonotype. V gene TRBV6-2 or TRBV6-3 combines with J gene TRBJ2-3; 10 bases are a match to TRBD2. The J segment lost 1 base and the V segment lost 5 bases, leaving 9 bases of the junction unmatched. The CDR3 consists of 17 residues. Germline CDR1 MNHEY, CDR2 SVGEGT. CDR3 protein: CASSLHLAGAGTDTQYF. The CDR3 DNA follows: TGTGCCAGCAGTCTCCATCTAGCGGGGGCCGGCACAGATACGCAGTATTTT.

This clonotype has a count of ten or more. The chain's CDR3 is CASSLIRGNQPQHF. The CDR3 DNA reads as TGTGCCAGCAGTTTAATCAGAGGCAATCAGCCCCAGCATTTT. The chain is built from TRBV28 and TRBJ1-5; unclear D gene. The V end was cut by 2 bases, the J end by 2 bases, with 7 bases between. CDR3 length: 14 amino acids. Per the germline V gene, CDR1 is MDHEN and CDR2 is SYDVKM.

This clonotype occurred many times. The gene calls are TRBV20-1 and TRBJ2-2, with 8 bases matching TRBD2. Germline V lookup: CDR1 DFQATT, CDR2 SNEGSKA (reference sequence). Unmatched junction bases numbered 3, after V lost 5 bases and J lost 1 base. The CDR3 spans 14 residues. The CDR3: CSALSGGNTGELFF. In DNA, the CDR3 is TGCAGTGCTTTAAGCGGGGGGAACACCGGGGAGCTGTTTTTT.

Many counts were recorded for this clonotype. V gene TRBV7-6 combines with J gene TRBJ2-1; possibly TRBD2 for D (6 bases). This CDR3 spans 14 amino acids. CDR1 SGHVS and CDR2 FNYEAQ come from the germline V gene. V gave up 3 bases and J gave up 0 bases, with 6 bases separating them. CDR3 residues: CASSLGGSYNEQFF. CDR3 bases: TGTGCCAGCAGCTTGGGAGGCTCCTACAATGAGCAGTTCTTC.

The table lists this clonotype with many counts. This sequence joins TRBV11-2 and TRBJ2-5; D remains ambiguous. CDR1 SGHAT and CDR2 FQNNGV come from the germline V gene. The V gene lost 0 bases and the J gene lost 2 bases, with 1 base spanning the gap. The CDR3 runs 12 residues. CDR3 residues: CASSLEQETQYF. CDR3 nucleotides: TGTGCCAGCAGCTTAGAGCAAGAGACCCAGTACTTC.

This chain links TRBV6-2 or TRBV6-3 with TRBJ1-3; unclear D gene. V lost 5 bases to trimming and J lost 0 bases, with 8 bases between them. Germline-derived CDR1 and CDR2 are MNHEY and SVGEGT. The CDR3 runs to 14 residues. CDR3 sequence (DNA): TGTGCCAGCAGTCAGCAGAACTCTGGAAACACCATATATTTT. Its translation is CASSQQNSGNTIYF.

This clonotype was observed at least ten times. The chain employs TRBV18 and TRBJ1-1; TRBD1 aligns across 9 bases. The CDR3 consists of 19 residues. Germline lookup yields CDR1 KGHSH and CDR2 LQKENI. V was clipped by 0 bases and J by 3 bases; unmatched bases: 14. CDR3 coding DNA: TGTGCCAGCTCACCACCCCGGTCCGGGACAGGGAGGGAAGACACTGAAGCTTTCTTT. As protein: CASSPPRSGTGREDTEAFF.

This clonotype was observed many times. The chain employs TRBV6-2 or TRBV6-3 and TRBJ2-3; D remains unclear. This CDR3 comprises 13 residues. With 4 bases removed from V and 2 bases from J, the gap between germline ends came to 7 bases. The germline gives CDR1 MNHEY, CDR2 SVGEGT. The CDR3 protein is CASSWVITDTQYF. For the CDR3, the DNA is TGTGCCAGCAGTTGGGTAATCACAGATACGCAGTATTTT.